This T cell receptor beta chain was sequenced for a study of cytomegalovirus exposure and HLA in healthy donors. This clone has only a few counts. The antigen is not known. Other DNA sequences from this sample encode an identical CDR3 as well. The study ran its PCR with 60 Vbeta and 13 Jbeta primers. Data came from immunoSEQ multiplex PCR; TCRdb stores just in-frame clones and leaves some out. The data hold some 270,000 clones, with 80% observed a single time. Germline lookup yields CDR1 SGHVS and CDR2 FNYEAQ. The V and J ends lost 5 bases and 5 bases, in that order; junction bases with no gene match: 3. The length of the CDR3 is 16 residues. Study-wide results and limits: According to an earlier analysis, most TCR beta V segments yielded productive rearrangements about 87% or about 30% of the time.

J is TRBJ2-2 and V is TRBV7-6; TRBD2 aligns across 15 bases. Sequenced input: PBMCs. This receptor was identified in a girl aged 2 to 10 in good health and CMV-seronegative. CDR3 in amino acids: CASSNGLAGGTGELFF. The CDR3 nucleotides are TGTGCCAGCAGCAACGGACTAGCGGGAGGGACCGGGGAGCTGTTTTTT.